The 13 T cell receptor beta chains presented below share a single source sample, sequenced in a study of CD8 T cells in Susac syndrome. Random hexamers were used to reverse transcribe the RNA input (about 0.5 to 1 ug). TCRdb redid the calling of the immunoSEQ multiplex PCR reads with MiXCR, one entry per CDR3 protein. The table includes 150,000 to 200,000 distinct CDR3 sequences, roughly nine tenths detected once. Specimen: CD4+ T cells from PBMCs. The receptor source for this set is a human donor with Susac syndrome.

CDR3 protein: CASTARGPPYEQYF. CDR3 coding DNA: TGCGCCAGCACAGCGCGGGGTCCTCCTTACGAGCAGTACTTC. J is TRBJ2-7 and V is TRBV4-1, with a possible D match to TRBD2 (6 bases). Germline lookup yields CDR1 MGHRA and CDR2 YSYEKL. The CDR3 loop spans 14 amino acids. Trimming removed 7 bases from V and 4 bases from J, with 17 bases in between.

The chain combines TRBV7-3 with TRBJ2-2; D remains unclear. Germline V lookup: CDR1 SGHTA, CDR2 FQGTGA. The CDR3 runs to 16 residues. The V end was cut by 2 bases, the J end by 5 bases, with 15 bases between. In DNA form, the CDR3 reads TGTGCCAGCAGCTTACCGGGTCTTCTAGGGACCGGGGAGCTGTTTTTT. Protein product: CASSLPGLLGTGELFF.

V usage is TRBV6-5 and J usage is TRBJ2-5; D unclear. The V end was cut by 7 bases, the J end by 6 bases, with 15 bases between. This CDR3 contains 13 residues. The V gene's germline CDR1 is MNHEY and CDR2 SVGAGI. CDR3 sequence: CASTETGTKTQYF. In nucleotides, the CDR3 is TGTGCCAGCACCGAGACTGGCACGAAGACCCAGTACTTC.

This chain joins TRBV11-2 and TRBJ2-2, with 7 positions matching TRBD1. V shed 6 bases, J shed 1 base, and the junction held 8 bases outside the gene matches. The CDR3 loop spans 16 amino acids. Germline assignment: CDR1 SGHAT and CDR2 FQNNGV. This CDR3 reads CASRFSQGLNTGELFF. CDR3 nucleotides: TGTGCCAGCAGATTCTCACAGGGGCTGAACACCGGGGAGCTGTTTTTT.

J is TRBJ2-1 and V is TRBV28; 8 nucleotides match TRBD1. After removal of 8 bases from V and 7 bases from J, the junction contained 10 bases not matched to a gene. Germline CDR1 reads MDHEN; CDR2 reads SYDVKM. The CDR3 consists of 14 residues. CDR3 residues: CASGGQGSWNEQFF. DNA of the CDR3: TGTGCCAGCGGTGGACAGGGTTCTTGGAATGAGCAGTTCTTC. The entire variable domain, with the rest obtained from reference TRBV28 and TRBJ2-1, is as follows: DVKVTQSSRYLVKRTGEKVFLECVQDMDHENMFWYRQDPGLGLRLIYFSYDVKMKEKGDIPEGYSVSREKKERFSLILESASTNQTSMYLCASGGQGSWNEQFFGPGTRLTVL.

The V gene is TRBV4-1, the J gene TRBJ2-2; 11 bases fit TRBD1. V was clipped by 2 bases and J by 0 bases; unmatched bases: 5. Germline V gene sequence: CDR1 MGHRA, CDR2 YSYEKL. This CDR3 has 18 residues. The chain's CDR3 is CASSQHTGQGANTGELFF. CDR3 coding DNA: TGCGCCAGCAGCCAACATACGGGACAGGGGGCGAACACCGGGGAGCTGTTTTTT.

The chain carries TRBV7-9 and TRBJ2-1, with 9 bases identical to TRBD2. CDR1 and CDR2 (germline): SEHNR, FQNEAQ (reference sequence). V lost 6 bases and J lost 7; bases outside the gene matches: 7. There are 14 residues in the CDR3. The CDR3 sequence is CASRARGGGNEQFF. CDR3 coding DNA: TGTGCCAGCAGGGCGCGGGGGGGCGGAAATGAGCAGTTCTTC.

The chain couples TRBV3-1 to TRBJ2-1; TRBD2 is a possible D gene (6 bases). Per the germline V gene, CDR1 is LGHDT and CDR2 is YNNKEL (reference sequence). CDR3 size: 12 residues. CDR3 loop: CEEGLPYNEQFF. DNA of the CDR3: TGTGAGGAGGGTTTACCATACAATGAGCAGTTCTTC.

CDR3 nucleotides: TGTGCCAGCAGCGTATTGCAGGGGAGGACAGATACGCAGTATTTT. It translates to CASSVLQGRTDTQYF. The genes are TRBV9 and TRBJ2-3, with D possibly called TRBD1 or TRBD2 (6 bases each). V was clipped by 1 base and J by 3 bases, with 12 bases between them. From germline, CDR1 is SGDLS and CDR2 YYNGEE. The CDR3 sequence is 15 residues long. Drawing the rest from reference TRBV9 and TRBJ2-3, the complete variable domain is DSGVTQTPKHLITATGQRVTLRCSPRSGDLSVYWYQQSLDQGLQFLIQYYNGEERAKGNILERFSAQQFPDLHSELNLSSLELGDSALYFCASSVLQGRTDTQYFGPGTRLTVL.

The V call is TRBV5-1, the J call TRBJ1-1; possible D gene TRBD1, 6 bases. V was cut by 0 bases and J by 5 bases, with 11 bases left in between. Germline lookup yields CDR1 SGHRS and CDR2 YFSETQ. There are 14 residues in the CDR3. CDR3 DNA: TGCGCCAGCAGCTTGGAGGCCCAGGGGACTGAAGCTTTCTTT. It is translated as CASSLEAQGTEAFF.

V and J are TRBV20-1 and TRBJ1-5; 8 nucleotides line up with TRBD1. CDR3 length: 14 amino acids. Germline V gene lookup returns CDR1 DFQATT and CDR2 SNEGSKA (reference sequence). Trimming removed 6 bases from V and 5 bases from J; junction bases left unmatched: 9. The CDR3, as DNA: TGCAGTGCCCCGGCAGGGGGCAAAGATCAGCCCCAGCATTTT. Encoded protein: CSAPAGGKDQPQHF.

This chain connects TRBV7-2 to TRBJ2-7; 10 bases agree with TRBD2. V lost 6 bases, J lost 4 bases, and 9 bases stayed unmatched. CDR1 and CDR2 from the germline V gene are SGHTA and FQGNSA. The CDR3 sequence is 15 residues long. The CDR3 here is CASRSQREGRYEQYF. The CDR3 bases are TGTGCCAGCAGATCCCAGCGGGAGGGCCGGTACGAGCAGTACTTC.

This clonotype was seen just once. CDR3 sequence (DNA): TGCAGTGCTAGAGATCAGCGGGAATCCTACGAGCAGTACTTC. Protein: CSARDQRESYEQYF. V usage is TRBV20-1 and J usage is TRBJ2-7, with 7 bases aligning to TRBD2. The CDR3 length is 14 residues. J gave up 1 base and V 0 bases, and 3 bases lay outside the gene matches. Germline V lookup: CDR1 DFQATT, CDR2 SNEGSKA (reference sequence).